Below, 14 T cell receptor beta chains from the same sample are listed, as sequenced in a study of beta chain features in type 1 diabetes. These receptors have no known antigen. Study-level results: Moderate but significant shortening of TCRB CDR3s was recorded in all four CD4+ subsets from Type 1 diabetes patients.

What was sequenced were expressed TCRB transcripts, since all of the isolated RNA had been reverse transcribed. Sequencing was performed with immunoSEQ multiplex PCR; in TCRdb, only in-frame clones are kept and a portion is missing. The table records roughly 330,000 clones, about 14% of them present only once. Sequencing input: naive CD4+ T cells from blood. These receptor sequences come from a woman under 30 with type 1 diabetes.

The genes are TRBV15 and TRBJ2-5; D unclear. Trimming removed 3 bases at V and 0 bases at J, with 17 bases between. CDR3 length equals 17 residues. CDR1 and CDR2 from the germline V gene are LNHNV and YYDKDF (reference sequence). The CDR3 protein is CATSSPQKTSHQETQYF. The CDR3 nucleotides are TGTGCCACCAGCAGTCCCCAGAAGACAAGTCACCAAGAGACCCAGTACTTC.

The chain joins TRBV7-3 to TRBJ2-6, with D maybe TRBD2 (5 bases). This CDR3 contains 15 residues. Germline CDR1 reads SGHTA; CDR2 reads FQGTGA. Trimming took off 7 bases at V and 0 bases at J, with 10 bases between the two ends. In nucleotides, the CDR3 is TGTGCCAGCACCGATGCGGGCTCTGGGGCCAACGTCCTGACTTTC. Translation gives CASTDAGSGANVLTF.

The J gene is TRBJ1-1, the V gene TRBV28; possibly TRBD1 for D (6 bases). CDR1 is MDHEN, CDR2 SYDVKM, per germline. This CDR3 region has 15 residues. The V end lost 2 bases, the J end lost 4 bases, and 14 bases lay between the germline ends. CDR3 sequence reads: CASSLAGVKGTEAFF. The DNA of the CDR3 is TGTGCCAGCAGTTTAGCAGGGGTTAAGGGCACTGAAGCTTTCTTT.

This clone was seen only a few times. The gene calls are TRBV18 and TRBJ2-1, with 7 positions matching TRBD1. The CDR3 extends over 14 amino acids. The V gene's germline CDR1 is KGHSH and CDR2 LQKENI. V dropped 5 bases and J dropped 2; count of bases not matched to a gene: 3. The chain's CDR3 is CASSSQGAYNEQFF. The CDR3 DNA is TGTGCCAGCTCATCCCAGGGGGCCTACAATGAGCAGTTCTTC. The variable domain in full, with the rest retrieved from reference TRBV18 and TRBJ2-1, is NAGVMQNPRHLVRRRGQEARLRCSPMKGHSHVYWYRQLPEEGLKFMVYLQKENIIDESGMPKERFSAEFPKEGPSILRIQQVVRGDSAAYFCASSSQGAYNEQFFGPGTRLTVL.

This clone turned up a few times. The chain recombines TRBV19 with TRBJ2-2; TRBD1 matches at 7 bases. The CDR3 length is 15 residues. V dropped 5 bases and J dropped 1; count of bases not matched to a gene: 4. Germline CDR1 reads LNHDA; CDR2 reads SQIVND (reference sequence). CDR3 in DNA: TGTGCCAGTAGTCCCCGGGACAGGAACACCGGGGAGCTGTTTTTT. Protein sequence: CASSPRDRNTGELFF.

The chain links TRBV10-3 to TRBJ2-1; 10 bases align to TRBD2. CDR1 is ENHRY, CDR2 SYGVKD, per germline. The ends lost 4 bases at V and 1 base at J; junction bases unmatched: 16. There are 20 residues in the CDR3. Written as DNA, the CDR3 is TGTGCCATCAGTGGTAGCGGGAGGTCCCGACAGGAGGGGTCCTACAATGAGCAGTTCTTC. It is translated as CAISGSGRSRQEGSYNEQFF.

This clone has a handful of counts. The chain recombines TRBV18 with TRBJ2-5; D possibly corresponds to TRBD1 (5 bases). Looked up from germline, CDR1 is KGHSH and CDR2 is LQKENI. This CDR3 spans 13 amino acids. V shed 6 bases and J shed 0 bases, with 8 bases lying between them. The CDR3 DNA follows: TGTGCCAGCTCCGGACAATACCAAGAGACCCAGTACTTC. Translation gives CASSGQYQETQYF.

This clone appeared a few times. The V call is TRBV2, the J call TRBJ1-4; 10 positions match TRBD1. CDR1 and CDR2 (germline): SNHLY, FYNNEI. The V gene end was trimmed by 4 bases and the J gene end by 8 bases; junction bases not matched to a gene: 4. The CDR3 is 14 amino acids. CDR3 DNA: TGTGCCAGCAGTGGGACAGGGGGAGCGGAAAAACTGTTTTTT. It codes for CASSGTGGAEKLFF. The whole variable domain, remainder taken from reference TRBV2 and TRBJ1-4, is EPEVTQTPSHQVTQMGQEVILRCVPISNHLYFYWYRQILGQKVEFLVSFYNNEISEKSEIFDDQFSVERPDGSNFTLKIRSTKLEDSAMYFCASSGTGGAEKLFFGSGTQLSVL.

The chain couples TRBV10-3 to TRBJ2-7; 8 bases are a match to TRBD2. This CDR3 has 12 residues. Losses at the gene ends were 3 bases for V and 6 bases for J; bases not matched to a gene: 1. Germline CDR1 is ENHRY and CDR2 is SYGVKD. CDR3 region: CAISEAGVEQYV. The CDR3, as DNA: TGTGCCATCAGTGAAGCGGGAGTCGAGCAGTACGTC.

This clone was seen a few times. Other DNA sequences of this sample code for an identical CDR3. The chain is built from TRBV7-9 and TRBJ1-1; D gene uncertain. The CDR3 is 13 amino acids. V was cut by 2 bases and J by 1 base, with 5 bases left in between. The germline V gene encodes CDR1 SEHNR and CDR2 FQNEAQ (reference sequence). This CDR3 reads CASSLTANTEAFF. In DNA form, the CDR3 reads TGTGCCAGCAGCTTAACAGCGAACACTGAAGCTTTCTTT.

This clone has only a few counts. The V and J genes are TRBV30 and TRBJ1-5; no clear D gene. The V end lost 1 base, the J end lost 5 bases, and 6 bases lay between the germline ends. This CDR3 has 12 amino acids. Germline lookup yields CDR1 GTSNPN and CDR2 SVGIG (reference sequence). For the CDR3, the DNA is TGTGCCTGGAGTGGCGGCGATCAGCCCCAGCATTTT. Translated: CAWSGGDQPQHF. The variable domain in full, with the rest retrieved from reference TRBV30 and TRBJ1-5, is SQTIHQWPATLVQPVGSPLSLECTVEGTSNPNLYWYRQAAGRGLQLLFYSVGIGQISSEVPQNLSASRPQDRQFILSSKKLLLSDSGFYLCAWSGGDQPQHFGDGTRLSIL.

J is TRBJ2-1 and V is TRBV7-2; 7 bases are shared with TRBD1. Germline CDR1 is SGHTA and CDR2 is FQGNSA. V lost 5 bases to trimming and J lost 7 bases; unmatched junction nucleotides: 11. The CDR3 has 15 residues. The CDR3 reads CASSPNRGQWNEQFF. The DNA for the CDR3 is TGTGCCAGCAGCCCTAACAGGGGCCAGTGGAATGAGCAGTTCTTC. Supplemented by reference TRBV7-2 and TRBJ2-1, the full variable domain reads GAGVSQSPSNKVTEKGKDVELRCDPISGHTALYWYRQSLGQGLEFLIYFQGNSAPDKSGLPSDRFSAERTGGSVSTLTIQRTQQEDSAVYLCASSPNRGQWNEQFFGPGTRLTVL.

The J gene is TRBJ2-3, the V gene TRBV7-9; TRBD2 matches at 10 bases. Germline loops: CDR1 SEHNR, CDR2 FQNEAQ (reference sequence). With V trimmed by 1 base and J by 4 bases, 2 bases remained unmatched. The CDR3 is 15 amino acids. The CDR3 here is CASSLGLAGADTQYF. CDR3 sequence (DNA): TGTGCCAGCAGCTTAGGGCTAGCGGGAGCAGATACGCAGTATTTT.

CDR3 DNA sequence: TGTGCCACCAGCAGAGATGGTTTGGGCGACGAGCAGTTCTTC. Protein product: CATSRDGLGDEQFF. The chain couples TRBV15 to TRBJ2-1; the D is unclear. Germline V gene sequence: CDR1 LNHNV, CDR2 YYDKDF (reference sequence). Trimming shortened V by 0 bases and J by 10 bases, and 13 bases separated the two germline ends. The CDR3 spans 14 residues.